This T cell receptor beta chain was sequenced in a study of blood T cells in healthy people across ages. Study context: Capturing about one barcoded beta molecule per two T cells was achieved by template switching. Whole-study findings and limits: A roughly linear age-dependent decrease characterized TCR beta diversity per million T cells. With donor CMV status unknown, expanded clonotype changes were possibly confounded.

In its sample, this clonotype was seen a few times. No antigen is known for it. The CDR3 runs 15 residues. The germline V gene has CDR1 LGHNA and CDR2 YSLEER. V dropped 4 bases and J dropped 2 bases, with 15 bases sitting between them. For the second PCR, which ran for 7 to 11 cycles, a sample-barcoded 5' primer and a J-beta primer mix were used. The template-switch adaptor was a 5' adaptor with 12 random nucleotides. It tagged each cDNA molecule. TCRdb ran MiXCR on the 5' RACE reads and lists one entry per CDR3 protein. The repertoire holds fewer than 800,000 distinct CDR3 sequences, around half seen once, with 30% to 35% in the top ten.

The material sequenced was blood. This receptor was identified in a woman in her fifties or sixties in good health. The genes are TRBV4-3 and TRBJ2-7; D tentatively reads TRBD1 or TRBD2 (5 bases each). The CDR3 DNA sequence: TGCGCCAGCAGCCTAAGGAGCGAGGGACCCTACGAGCAGTACTTC. Residues: CASSLRSEGPYEQYF.